The 23 T cell receptor beta chains listed next were all sequenced from one sample in a study of regulatory T cells in long-lasting Graves disease (dated by TCRdb to about 2021). The time point label on this specimen signifies: newly diagnosed GD, antithyroid drugs for less than 3 months. For both TCR sequencing and RNA sequencing, RNA was extracted from PBMCs using TRIzol. The library came from multiplex PCR. Reads for this sample came from an Illumina HiSeq 4000. To build TCR beta libraries, CDR3 regions were amplified by Arm-PCR using iRepertoire HTBI primers. Clones were called with MiXCR by TCRdb after fastp trimmed the public reads at Q25, and only in-frame beta chains were retained. Every CDR3 protein is listed once, alongside the most common genes and DNA of its rows. This sample holds 500,000 to 700,000 distinct CDR3 sequences; under 20% were observed only once. Roughly 18% of the sample is taken by the ten largest.

The sample also formed part of further work on T cells in Graves' hyperthyroidism and ophthalmopathy.

The sample was peripheral blood mononuclear cells (PBMCs), taken at new diagnosis, from a patient treated with antithyroid drugs. These receptors were obtained from a woman in her thirties with Graves disease. Donor details come from another sample of the same person, matched by shared clones.

The chain employs TRBV20-1 and TRBJ2-3; D is undetermined. V lost 6 bases and J lost 0, with 16 bases in between. This CDR3 spans 15 amino acids. CDR1 and CDR2 from the germline V gene are DFQATT and SNEGSKA (reference sequence). Here the CDR3 DNA reads TGCAGTGCAGACTTCAGCCAAACTAGCACAGATACGCAGTATTTT. It yields the protein CSADFSQTSTDTQYF.

This clonotype has ten or more counts. The rearrangement joins TRBV2 to TRBJ2-1; no clear D gene. Germline loops: CDR1 SNHLY, CDR2 FYNNEI. The CDR3 has 12 residues. With 3 bases removed from V and 5 bases from J, the gap between germline ends came to 5 bases. This chain's CDR3 is CASSETDNEQFF. The CDR3 nucleotides are TGTGCCAGCAGTGAGACGGACAATGAGCAGTTCTTC.

This clonotype was detected ten times or more. The chain links TRBV20-1 to TRBJ1-5, with D hard to call. This CDR3 is built from 15 residues. Germline V gene sequence: CDR1 DFQATT, CDR2 SNEGSKA (reference sequence). Between the trimmed V and J ends, which lost 6 bases and 1 base, there was a span of 16 bases. The CDR3 nucleotides read TGCAGTGCGCGGGCGCGAGGAGTAAGCAATCAGCCCCAGCATTTT. As protein: CSARARGVSNQPQHF.

This clonotype was counted only a few times. J is TRBJ2-1 and V is TRBV18, with TRBD1 matching 8 bases. With V trimmed by 6 bases and J by 4 bases, 8 bases remained unmatched. The germline V gene has CDR1 KGHSH and CDR2 LQKENI. The CDR3 runs 15 residues. The DNA for the CDR3 is TGTGCCAGCTCCTTTACGGGACAGGCATACAATGAGCAGTTCTTC. Protein product: CASSFTGQAYNEQFF.

V usage is TRBV28 and J usage is TRBJ1-5, with 10 bases identical to TRBD1. Per the germline V gene, CDR1 is MDHEN and CDR2 is SYDVKM. The CDR3 length is 17 residues. The junction had 9 bases not matched to a gene; V was cut back by 4 bases and J by 3 bases. The chain's CDR3 is CASSSPRTGGINQPQHF. CDR3 sequence (DNA): TGTGCCAGCAGTTCCCCCCGGACAGGGGGGATCAATCAGCCCCAGCATTTT. Combining the CDR3 with reference TRBV28 and TRBJ1-5 gives the whole variable domain DVKVTQSSRYLVKRTGEKVFLECVQDMDHENMFWYRQDPGLGLRLIYFSYDVKMKEKGDIPEGYSVSREKKERFSLILESASTNQTSMYLCASSSPRTGGINQPQHFGDGTRLSIL.

This clonotype has only one observation. The J gene is TRBJ2-2, the V gene TRBV5-1, with a possible D match to TRBD2 (5 bases). This CDR3 has 17 residues. Deletions cut 0 bases from V and 5 bases from J, with 17 bases between. Germline V gene data show CDR1 as SGHRS and CDR2 as YFSETQ. CDR3 protein: CASSLDGSGSGTGELFF. The CDR3 nucleotides read TGCGCCAGCAGCTTGGACGGGTCGGGATCGGGGACCGGGGAGCTGTTTTTT.

The chain is built from TRBV25-1 and TRBJ2-2; TRBD2 matches at 13 bases. After removal of 2 bases from V and 6 bases from J, the junction contained 9 bases not matched to a gene. The CDR3 contains 18 residues. Per the germline V gene, CDR1 is MGHDK and CDR2 is SYGVNS. CDR3 in amino acids: CASSETLGLAGAAGELFF. The CDR3 DNA is TGTGCCAGCAGTGAAACCCTTGGACTAGCGGGAGCCGCCGGGGAGCTGTTTTTT.

This chain connects TRBV7-9 to TRBJ1-6; maybe TRBD1 (5 bases). V lost 5 bases and J 8 bases, leaving 10 bases between the germline ends. CDR3 length equals 13 residues. Germline values: CDR1 SEHNR, CDR2 FQNEAQ (reference sequence). The CDR3 loop is CASSRTTDSPLHF. CDR3 coding DNA: TGTGCCAGCAGCCGGACAACGGATTCACCCCTCCACTTT.

In its sample, this clonotype was seen a few times. V gene TRBV20-1 combines with J gene TRBJ2-7; no clear D. V dropped 7 bases and J dropped 0 bases, with 7 bases sitting between them. The CDR3 is 11 amino acids. Germline CDR1 reads DFQATT; CDR2 reads SNEGSKA (reference sequence). CDR3 nucleotide sequence: TGCAGTGTCGGATTCTCCTACGAGCAGTACTTC. It specifies CSVGFSYEQYF.

This clonotype was counted between two and nine times. The chain carries TRBV2 and TRBJ2-7; D unresolved. In germline, CDR1 is SNHLY, CDR2 FYNNEI. Trimming pared 0 bases from V and 7 bases from J, leaving 10 bases between. This CDR3 spans 13 amino acids. Written as DNA, the CDR3 is TGTGCCAGCAGTGAAGCGACCCCTGAGGAGCAGTACTTC. It translates to CASSEATPEEQYF.

In its sample, this clonotype was seen many times. V and J are TRBV28 and TRBJ2-1; D is unclear. Deletions cut 4 bases from V and 8 bases from J, with 6 bases between. There are 11 residues in the CDR3. The germline V gene has CDR1 MDHEN and CDR2 SYDVKM. CDR3 sequence: CASSSLHEQFF. The CDR3 DNA is TGTGCCAGCAGTTCCCTCCATGAGCAGTTCTTC. The variable domain in full, completed from reference TRBV28 and TRBJ2-1, reads DVKVTQSSRYLVKRTGEKVFLECVQDMDHENMFWYRQDPGLGLRLIYFSYDVKMKEKGDIPEGYSVSREKKERFSLILESASTNQTSMYLCASSSLHEQFFGPGTRLTVL.

The table lists this clonotype with many counts. V gene TRBV6-1 combines with J gene TRBJ2-1; TRBD1 matches 12 bases. Germline values: CDR1 MNHNS, CDR2 SASEGT. The CDR3 consists of 16 residues. J gave up 6 bases and V 6 bases, and 9 bases lay outside the gene matches. CDR3 nucleotide sequence: TGTGCCAGCAGAGTTTCCGGGACAGGGGGCCTCAATGAGCAGTTCTTC. Amino acids: CASRVSGTGGLNEQFF.

This clonotype was observed at least ten times. The J gene is TRBJ2-3, the V gene TRBV28; D call uncertain. The CDR3 covers 12 residues. Germline CDR1 and CDR2: MDHEN and SYDVKM. Between the trimmed V and J ends, which lost 3 bases and 4 bases, there was a span of 5 bases. Here the CDR3 reads CASSFLPDTQYF. CDR3 sequence (DNA): TGTGCCAGCAGTTTTCTCCCAGATACGCAGTATTTT.

The table lists this clonotype with many counts. J is TRBJ2-7 and V is TRBV6-1; possible D gene TRBD1, 6 bases. This CDR3 contains 14 residues. The germline V gene encodes CDR1 MNHNS and CDR2 SASEGT. With 4 bases removed from V and 3 bases from J, the gap between germline ends came to 13 bases. The CDR3 region is CASSGSLGGYEQYF. CDR3 bases: TGTGCCAGCAGTGGATCCCTAGGGGGCTACGAGCAGTACTTC.

This clonotype was seen more than once but under ten times. This chain uses TRBV7-9 with TRBJ2-7; no definite D call. V dropped 5 bases and J dropped 5 bases, with 19 bases sitting between them. Germline V gives CDR1 SEHNR, CDR2 FQNEAQ (reference sequence). CDR3 length: 15 residues. The CDR3 bases are TGTGCCAGCAGCGACGAGCTGGGATTAAACCACGAGCAGTACTTC. Translating it yields CASSDELGLNHEQYF.

There are many counts of this clonotype. The chain couples TRBV2 to TRBJ2-7; 9 bases match TRBD1. The CDR3 is 14 residues long. Germline CDR1 and CDR2: SNHLY and FYNNEI. The V segment lost 8 bases and the J segment 0 bases; nucleotides outside the gene matches: 5. CDR3 sequence reads: CASDRGSPSYEQYF. The DNA of the CDR3 is TGTGCCAGCGACAGGGGGTCACCCTCCTACGAGCAGTACTTC.

In this sample, this clonotype turned up many times. The CDR3 DNA sequence: TGTGCCAGCACCCTCGGGGTAGGCACTGAAGCTTTCTTT. This codes for CASTLGVGTEAFF. V gene TRBV11-2 combines with J gene TRBJ1-1; no firm D call. The V gene's germline CDR1 is SGHAT and CDR2 FQNNGV. The CDR3 is made up of 13 amino acids. With 7 bases removed from V and 4 bases from J, the gap between germline ends came to 13 bases.

This clonotype showed up many times. The chain combines TRBV20-1 with TRBJ2-3; TRBD2 might be the D (6 bases). Trimming removed 6 bases from V and 3 bases from J, with 13 bases in between. Germline CDR1 is DFQATT and CDR2 is SNEGSKA (reference sequence). The CDR3 consists of 13 residues. The CDR3 nucleotides are TGCAGTGCCAATGGACTAACTACAGATACGCAGTATTTT. Translating it yields CSANGLTTDTQYF.

This clonotype has only a few counts. The CDR3 DNA follows: TGCGCCAGCAGCCAAGGCAAAGGTGCCTACGAGCAGTACTTC. Translated, it gives CASSQGKGAYEQYF. The rearrangement uses TRBV4-1 and TRBJ2-7; the D is unclear. Germline V lookup: CDR1 MGHRA, CDR2 YSYEKL. The CDR3 runs 14 residues. Trimming left V 1 base short and J 2 bases short, with 9 bases between.

This clonotype was observed at least ten times. This chain links TRBV28 with TRBJ1-2; no clear D gene. The CDR3 sequence is 12 residues long. Looked up from germline, CDR1 is MDHEN and CDR2 is SYDVKM. Trimming shortened V by 5 bases and J by 7 bases, and 11 bases separated the two germline ends. The CDR3 DNA follows: TGTGCCAGCAGTCCGGACGGAAGTGGCTACACCTTC. Amino acids: CASSPDGSGYTF.

The rearrangement links TRBV7-6 to TRBJ1-5, with a possible D match to TRBD1 (6 bases). Germline V gene sequence: CDR1 SGHVS, CDR2 FNYEAQ. V was cut by 3 bases and J by 2 bases, with 26 bases left in between. This CDR3 region has 20 residues. The CDR3 DNA reads as TGTGCCAGCAGCTTGGTAAACCGGGACACAGGAGTCGCTGGCAATCAGCCCCAGCATTTT. Translating it yields CASSLVNRDTGVAGNQPQHF.

This clonotype occurred a few times. The chain combines TRBV19 with TRBJ2-1; a possible D gene is TRBD2 (5 bases). The germline CDR1 and CDR2 sequences are LNHDA and SQIVND (reference sequence). Trimming removed 6 bases at V and 6 bases at J, with 18 bases between. This CDR3 has 15 residues. CDR3 bases: TGTGCCAGTAGGGTCGGGGATTATATGGTCAATGAGCAGTTCTTC. Amino acids: CASRVGDYMVNEQFF.

The table lists this clonotype with many counts. V usage is TRBV28 and J usage is TRBJ1-5; 10 bases fit TRBD1. The V gene's germline CDR1 is MDHEN and CDR2 SYDVKM. V lost 6 bases and J lost 1; bases outside the gene matches: 6. The CDR3 runs to 16 residues. The CDR3 bases are TGTGCCAGCAGCTCACCGGGACAGGGGAGCAATCAGCCCCAGCATTTT. It translates to CASSSPGQGSNQPQHF.